This TCR beta chain was profiled in a study of blood T cell repertoires in COVID-19. Assay used: immunoSEQ multiplex PCR; TCRdb lists only in-frame clones, some missing. The data hold roughly 380,000 clones, with around 84% observed a single time. The CDR3 has 18 residues. Germline trimming cut 0 bases from V and 0 bases from J; bases unmatched to any gene: 7. Germline loops: CDR1 MGHRA, CDR2 YSYEKL. Sequenced: peripheral blood. The receptor was derived from a woman between 18 and 30 years old with acute or convalescent COVID-19. The rearrangement uses TRBV4-1 and TRBJ1-3; 8 bases are a match to TRBD1. The CDR3 protein is CASSQDPGGTNSGNTIYF. In DNA, the CDR3 is TGCGCCAGCAGCCAAGATCCAGGGGGCACCAACTCTGGAAACACCATATATTTT.